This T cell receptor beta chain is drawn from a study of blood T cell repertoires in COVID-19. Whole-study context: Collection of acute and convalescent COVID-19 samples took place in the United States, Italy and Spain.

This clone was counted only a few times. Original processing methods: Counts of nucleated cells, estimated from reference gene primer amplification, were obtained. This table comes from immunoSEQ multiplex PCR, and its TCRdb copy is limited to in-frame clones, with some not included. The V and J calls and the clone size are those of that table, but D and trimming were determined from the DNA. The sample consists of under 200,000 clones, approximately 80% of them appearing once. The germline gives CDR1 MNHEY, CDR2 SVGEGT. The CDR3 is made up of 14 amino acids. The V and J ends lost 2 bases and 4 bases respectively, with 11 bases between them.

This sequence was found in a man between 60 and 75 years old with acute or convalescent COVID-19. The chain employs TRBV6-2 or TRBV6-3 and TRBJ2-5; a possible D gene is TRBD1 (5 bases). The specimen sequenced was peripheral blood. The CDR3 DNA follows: TGTGCCAGCAGTTACGGGGCAGGCCCAGAGACCCAGTACTTC. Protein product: CASSYGAGPETQYF.